The rows below give T cell receptor beta chains drawn from one sample of a study of blood T cell repertoires in COVID-19. Clones were sequenced by immunoSEQ multiplex PCR, and TCRdb holds only the in-frame ones, with some missing. The sample contains roughly 50,000 clones, 75% to 95% of which appear only once. The sample was peripheral blood. Source of these receptors: a man between 50 and 59 years old with active COVID-19. CDR3s include the opening cysteine and the closing phenylalanine or tryptophan. Fields, in order: D gene, V gene, J gene, clone size, CDR3 protein, CDR3 DNA. D genes are given only for firm matches. The size field is filled for only some rows; it gives once, few, many or a size class.

TRBD1	TRBV5-1	TRBJ1-6	.	CASSLGQGSFTPLHF	TGCGCCAGCAGCTTGGGACAGGGGTCTTTTACACCCCTCCACTTT
.	TRBV5-5	TRBJ2-7	.	CASSQPGEYEQYF	TGTGCCAGCAGCCAGCCGGGGGAATACGAGCAGTACTTC
.	TRBV5-1	TRBJ1-1	.	CASSPTGKNTEAFF	TGCGCCAGCAGCCCGACGGGAAAGAACACTGAAGCTTTCTTT
TRBD2	TRBV7-6	TRBJ2-1	.	CASSSMPRTSGRAREQFF	TGTGCCAGCAGCTCCATGCCTCGGACTAGCGGGAGGGCCAGGGAGCAGTTCTTC
TRBD2	TRBV2	TRBJ2-3	.	CASSWTSGSYTNTDTQYF	TGTGCCAGCAGTTGGACTAGCGGGTCATACACAAACACAGATACGCAGTATTTT
TRBD1	TRBV7-9	TRBJ1-3	.	CASSLNRGPSSGNTIYF	TGTGCCAGCAGCTTAAACAGGGGCCCTAGCTCTGGAAACACCATATATTTT
TRBD1	TRBV7-7	TRBJ2-5	.	CASSPYRGIQETQYF	TGTGCCAGCAGCCCGTACAGGGGGATTCAAGAGACCCAGTACTTC
TRBD1	TRBV30	TRBJ1-6	.	CAWGRTGFSYNSPLHF	TGTGCCTGGGGCCGGACAGGGTTTTCCTATAATTCACCCCTCCACTTT
TRBD2	TRBV19	TRBJ2-2	.	CASSISRLAVGELFF	TGTGCCAGTAGTATATCCCGACTAGCTGTCGGGGAGCTGTTTTTT
TRBD2	TRBV5-1	TRBJ2-3	.	CASSRTDRLLAGDTDTQYF	TGCGCCAGCAGCCGCACTGACAGATTACTAGCGGGGGACACAGATACGCAGTATTTT
.	TRBV7-2	TRBJ2-5	once	CASSLVGGAQETQYF	TGTGCCAGCAGCTTAGTGGGGGGGGCGCAAGAGACCCAGTACTTC
.	TRBV11-2	TRBJ2-2	.	CASSASGNTGELFF	TGTGCCAGCAGCGCGTCAGGAAACACCGGGGAGCTGTTTTTT
.	TRBV18	TRBJ1-1	.	CASSPFAGENTEAFF	TGTGCCAGCTCACCATTCGCAGGGGAAAACACTGAAGCTTTCTTT
TRBD1	TRBV6-5	TRBJ1-6	once	CASRTGGGSSPLHF	TGTGCCAGCAGGACAGGGGGCGGCAGTTCACCCCTCCACTTT
TRBD2	TRBV6-6	TRBJ2-2	.	CASSIPGGTGELFF	TGTGCCAGCAGTATACCGGGGGGAACCGGGGAGCTGTTTTTT
TRBD1	TRBV11-2	TRBJ2-7	.	CASSSNRGRTYEQYF	TGTGCCAGCAGCTCCAACAGGGGGCGGACCTACGAGCAGTACTTC
TRBD1	TRBV15	TRBJ1-2	.	CATSGRGQGGIGYTF	TGTGCCACCAGCGGGAGGGGACAGGGAGGGATTGGCTACACCTTC
TRBD2	TRBV9	TRBJ2-7	.	CASSSTSGGAVYEQYF	TGTGCCAGCAGTTCTACTAGCGGGGGGGCGGTATACGAGCAGTACTTC
TRBD2	TRBV5-1	TRBJ2-7	.	CASSLFSTSGLPFF	TGCGCCAGCAGCTTATTCTCTACTAGCGGGCTCCCCTTCTTC
.	TRBV18	TRBJ2-3	.	CASSRGGTDTQYF	TGTGCCAGCTCAAGGGGTGGCACAGATACGCAGTATTTT
.	TRBV7-9	TRBJ1-2	.	CASSSGVLYYGYTF	TGTGCCAGCAGCTCCGGGGTGTTGTACTATGGCTACACCTTC
TRBD1	TRBV7-9	TRBJ2-3	.	CASSLASGGNTDTQYF	TGTGCCAGCAGCTTAGCCTCAGGGGGCAACACAGATACGCAGTATTTT
TRBD1	TRBV30	TRBJ1-3	.	CAWGQGAISGNTIYF	TGTGCCTGGGGCCAGGGGGCAATCTCTGGAAACACCATATATTTT
.	TRBV28	TRBJ2-2	.	CASSRGSPGELFF	TGTGCCAGCTCGAGAGGAAGCCCCGGGGAGCTGTTTTTT
TRBD1	TRBV7-2	TRBJ1-1	.	CASSFQGARAFF	TGTGCCAGCAGCTTTCAGGGGGCTAGGGCTTTCTTT
TRBD2	TRBV2	TRBJ2-2	once	CASRGLAGANTGELFF	TGTGCCAGCAGGGGACTAGCGGGGGCGAACACCGGGGAGCTGTTTTTT
.	TRBV30	TRBJ1-2	.	CAWSIQANYGYTF	TGTGCCTGGAGTATACAGGCTAACTATGGCTACACCTTC
TRBD1	TRBV30	TRBJ2-5	.	CAWSDLGQGVRKTQYF	TGTGCCTGGAGTGACCTGGGACAGGGGGTAAGGAAGACCCAGTACTTC
.	TRBV18	TRBJ1-1	.	CASSPRPTVMNTEAFF	TGTGCCAGCTCACCGAGGCCGACAGTAATGAACACTGAAGCTTTCTTT
.	TRBV30	TRBJ1-5	.	CAWKADSNQPQHF	TGTGCCTGGAAGGCGGATAGCAATCAGCCCCAGCATTTT
TRBD2	TRBV5-1	TRBJ2-7	.	CASSLLTSGSGEQYF	TGCGCCAGCAGCTTGTTGACTAGCGGGAGTGGAGAGCAGTACTTC
TRBD2	TRBV7-2	TRBJ2-7	.	CASSHGLAEYEQYF	TGTGCCAGCAGCCATGGACTAGCGGAGTACGAGCAGTACTTC
.	TRBV5-1	TRBJ1-2	.	CASSPDRPANYGYTF	TGCGCCAGCAGCCCAGACAGACCCGCTAACTATGGCTACACCTTC
.	TRBV24-1	TRBJ2-3	.	CATSTGRPTDTQYF	TGTGCCACCAGTACAGGACGGCCTACAGATACGCAGTATTTT
.	TRBV19	TRBJ2-3	.	CASSPRGPDTQYF	TGTGCCAGTAGTCCCAGGGGCCCAGATACGCAGTATTTT
.	TRBV6-5	TRBJ1-2	.	CASSQGLATQRGYTF	TGTGCCAGCAGTCAGGGCCTGGCCACCCAACGTGGCTACACCTTC
.	TRBV30	TRBJ1-1	.	CAWSVYVNTEAFF	TGTGCCTGGAGTGTATATGTGAACACTGAAGCTTTCTTT
.	TRBV13	TRBJ2-7	.	CASSLRDLDEQYF	TGTGCCAGCAGCTTACGAGATCTTGACGAGCAGTACTTC
.	TRBV5-1	TRBJ2-3	.	CASSSLSTDTQYF	TGCGCCAGCAGCTCCCTTTCCACAGATACGCAGTATTTT